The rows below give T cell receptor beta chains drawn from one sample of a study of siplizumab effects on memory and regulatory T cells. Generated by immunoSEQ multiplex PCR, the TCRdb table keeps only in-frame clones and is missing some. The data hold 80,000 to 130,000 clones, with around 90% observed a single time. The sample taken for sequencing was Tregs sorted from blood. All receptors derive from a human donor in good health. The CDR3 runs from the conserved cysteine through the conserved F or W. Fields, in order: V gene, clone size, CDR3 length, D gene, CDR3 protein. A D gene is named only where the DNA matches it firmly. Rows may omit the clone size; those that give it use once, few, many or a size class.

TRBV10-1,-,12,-,CASSDGRFEQYF
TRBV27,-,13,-,CASRTGFTDTQYF
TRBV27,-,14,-,CASSGRESPGELFF
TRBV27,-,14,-,CARLEGRVGTEAFF
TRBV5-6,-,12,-,CASSLVEYGYTF
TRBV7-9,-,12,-,CASRMGSGEQYF
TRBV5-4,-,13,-,CASSILEGAVYTF
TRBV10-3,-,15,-,CAISDAGTRPGELFF
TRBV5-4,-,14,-,CASKSGASWAEAFF
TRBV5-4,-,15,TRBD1,CASSWDRGTYNEQFF
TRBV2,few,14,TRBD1,CASSVTGVGQPQHF
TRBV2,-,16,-,CASRAPGGVDNSPLHF
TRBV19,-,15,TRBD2,CASSKAGRWTGELFF
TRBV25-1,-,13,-,CASSGAGDEKLFF
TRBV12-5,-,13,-,CASGPDYFGELFF
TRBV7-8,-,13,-,CASSLGQKDEQYF
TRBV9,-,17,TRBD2,CASSGDPGTNRKNIQYF
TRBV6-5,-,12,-,CASSPTGNGYTF
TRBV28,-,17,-,CASSLSDGWGKEQPQHF
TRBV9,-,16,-,CASSVGTNPNTGELFF